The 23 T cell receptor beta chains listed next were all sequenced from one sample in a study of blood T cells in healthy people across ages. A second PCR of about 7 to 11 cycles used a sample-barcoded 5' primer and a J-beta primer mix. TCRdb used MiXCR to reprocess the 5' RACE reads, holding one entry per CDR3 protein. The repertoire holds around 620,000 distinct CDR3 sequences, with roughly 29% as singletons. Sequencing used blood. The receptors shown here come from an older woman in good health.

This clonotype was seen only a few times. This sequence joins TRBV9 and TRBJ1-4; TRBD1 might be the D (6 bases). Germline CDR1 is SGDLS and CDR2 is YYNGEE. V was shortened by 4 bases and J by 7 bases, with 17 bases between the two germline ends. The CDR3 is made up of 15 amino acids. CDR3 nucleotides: TGTGCCAGCAGCCTAGAGGGGGGACCGGGTGAAAAACTGTTTTTT. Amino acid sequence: CASSLEGGPGEKLFF.

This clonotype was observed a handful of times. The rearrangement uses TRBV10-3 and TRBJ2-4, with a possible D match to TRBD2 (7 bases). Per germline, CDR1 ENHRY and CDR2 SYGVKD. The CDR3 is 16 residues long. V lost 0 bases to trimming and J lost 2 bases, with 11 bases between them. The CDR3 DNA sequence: TGTGCCATCAGTGAGTCGGGAGGGACAACCAAAAACATTCAGTACTTC. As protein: CAISESGGTTKNIQYF.

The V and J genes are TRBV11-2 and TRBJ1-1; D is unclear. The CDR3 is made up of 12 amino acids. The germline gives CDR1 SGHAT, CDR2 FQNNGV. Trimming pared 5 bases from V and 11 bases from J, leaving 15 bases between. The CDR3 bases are TGTGCCAGCAGCGTTTGGCGGGGTTGGGCTTTCTTT. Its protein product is CASSVWRGWAFF. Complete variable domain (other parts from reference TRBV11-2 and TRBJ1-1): EAGVAQSPRYKIIEKRQSVAFWCNPISGHATLYWYQQILGQGPKLLIQFQNNGVVDDSQLPKDRFSAERLKGVDSTLKIQPAKLEDSAVYLCASSVWRGWAFFGQGTRLTVV.

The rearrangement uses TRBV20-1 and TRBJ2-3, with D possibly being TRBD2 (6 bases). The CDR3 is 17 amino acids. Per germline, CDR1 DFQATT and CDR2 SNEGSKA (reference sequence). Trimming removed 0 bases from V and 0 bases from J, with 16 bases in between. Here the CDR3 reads CSARDGGRRGSTDTQYF. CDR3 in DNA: TGCAGTGCTAGAGATGGAGGGCGGCGGGGTAGCACAGATACGCAGTATTTT.

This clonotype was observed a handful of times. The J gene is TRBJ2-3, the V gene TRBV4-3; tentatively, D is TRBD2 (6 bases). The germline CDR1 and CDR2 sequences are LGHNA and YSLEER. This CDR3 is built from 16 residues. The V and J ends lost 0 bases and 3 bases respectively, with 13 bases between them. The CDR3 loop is CASSQDRGAGTDTQYF. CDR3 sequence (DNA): TGCGCCAGCAGCCAAGATAGAGGGGCGGGAACAGATACGCAGTATTTT.

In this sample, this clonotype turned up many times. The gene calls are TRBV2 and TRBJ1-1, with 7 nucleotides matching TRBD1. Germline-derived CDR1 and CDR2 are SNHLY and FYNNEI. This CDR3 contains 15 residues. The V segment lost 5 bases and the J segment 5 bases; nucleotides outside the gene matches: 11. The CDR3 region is CASSLQGLDLTEAFF. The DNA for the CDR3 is TGTGCCAGCAGTCTACAGGGGCTCGATCTAACTGAAGCTTTCTTT.

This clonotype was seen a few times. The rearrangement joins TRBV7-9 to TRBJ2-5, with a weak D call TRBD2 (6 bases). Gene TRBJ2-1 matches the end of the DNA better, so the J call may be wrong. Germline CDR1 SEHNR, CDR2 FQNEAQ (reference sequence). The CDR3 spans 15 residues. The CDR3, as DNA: TGTGCCAGCAGCTTAGTAACTAGCCCATACAATGAGCAGTTCTTC. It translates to CASSLVTSPYNEQFF.

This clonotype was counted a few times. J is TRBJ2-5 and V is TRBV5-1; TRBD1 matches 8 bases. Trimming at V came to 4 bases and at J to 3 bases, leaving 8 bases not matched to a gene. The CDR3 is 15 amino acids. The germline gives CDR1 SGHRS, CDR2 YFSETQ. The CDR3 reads CASSPRTGREETQYF. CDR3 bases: TGCGCCAGCAGCCCTCGGACAGGGAGAGAAGAGACCCAGTACTTC.

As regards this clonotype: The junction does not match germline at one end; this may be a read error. The CDR3 reads CASRTTGGGNAEAFF. The CDR3 DNA reads TGTGCCAGCAGGACGACAGGGGGAGGGAACGCTGAAGCTTTCTTT. The J gene is TRBJ1-1, the V gene TRBV2, with 9 positions matching TRBD1. The CDR3 spans 15 residues. From germline, CDR1 is SNHLY and CDR2 FYNNEI. The full variable domain, with the rest looked up from reference TRBV2 and TRBJ1-1, is EPEVTQTPSHQVTQMGQEVILRCVPISNHLYFYWYRQILGQKVEFLVSFYNNEISEKSEIFDDQFSVERPDGSNFTLKIRSTKLEDSAMYFCASRTTGGGNAEAFFGQGTRLTVV.

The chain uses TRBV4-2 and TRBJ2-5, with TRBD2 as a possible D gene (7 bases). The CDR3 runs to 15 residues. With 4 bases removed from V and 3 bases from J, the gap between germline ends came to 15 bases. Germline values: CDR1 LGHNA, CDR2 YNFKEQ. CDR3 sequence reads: CASSPGEGQKETQYF. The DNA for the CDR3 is TGTGCCAGCAGCCCGGGGGAGGGACAAAAAGAGACCCAGTACTTC.

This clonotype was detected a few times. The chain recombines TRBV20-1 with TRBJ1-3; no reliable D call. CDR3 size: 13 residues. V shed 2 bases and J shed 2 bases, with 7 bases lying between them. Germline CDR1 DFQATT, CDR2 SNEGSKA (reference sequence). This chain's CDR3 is CSARSPAGNTIYF. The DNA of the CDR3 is TGCAGTGCTAGATCGCCGGCTGGAAACACCATATATTTT.

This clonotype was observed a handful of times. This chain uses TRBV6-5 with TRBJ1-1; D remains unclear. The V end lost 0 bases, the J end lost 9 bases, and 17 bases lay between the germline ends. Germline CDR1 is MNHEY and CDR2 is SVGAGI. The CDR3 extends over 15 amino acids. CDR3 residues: CASSYSGGEGKKAFF. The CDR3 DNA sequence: TGTGCCAGCAGTTACTCAGGAGGCGAAGGGAAGAAAGCTTTCTTT.

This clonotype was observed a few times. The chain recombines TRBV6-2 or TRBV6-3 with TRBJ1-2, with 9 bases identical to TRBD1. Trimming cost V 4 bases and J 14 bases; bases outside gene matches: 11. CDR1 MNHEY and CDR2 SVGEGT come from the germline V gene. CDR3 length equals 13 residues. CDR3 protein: CASSLTPGQGLTF. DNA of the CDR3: TGTGCCAGCAGTTTAACTCCGGGACAGGGCTTGACCTTC.

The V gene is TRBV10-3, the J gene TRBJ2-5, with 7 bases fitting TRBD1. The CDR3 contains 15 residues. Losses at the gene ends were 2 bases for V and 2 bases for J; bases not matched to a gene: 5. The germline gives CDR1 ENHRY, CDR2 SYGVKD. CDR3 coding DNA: TGTGCCATCAGTGAGGCTGACAGGGAGCAAGAGACCCAGTACTTC. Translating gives CAISEADREQETQYF.

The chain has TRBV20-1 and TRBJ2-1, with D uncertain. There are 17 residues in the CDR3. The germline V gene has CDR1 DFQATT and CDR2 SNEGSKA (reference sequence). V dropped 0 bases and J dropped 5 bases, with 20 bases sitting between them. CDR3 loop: CSARESDGRKLDNEQFF. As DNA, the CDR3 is TGCAGTGCTAGAGAGTCGGACGGGCGTAAACTGGACAATGAGCAGTTCTTC.

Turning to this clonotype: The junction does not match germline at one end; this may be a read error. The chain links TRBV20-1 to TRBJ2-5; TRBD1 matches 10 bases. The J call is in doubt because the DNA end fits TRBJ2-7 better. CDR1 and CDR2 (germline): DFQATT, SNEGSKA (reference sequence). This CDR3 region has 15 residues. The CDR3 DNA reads TGCAGTGCTCGAGATGGGACAGGGGTCCCCTACGAGCAGTACTTC. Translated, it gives CSARDGTGVPYEQYF.

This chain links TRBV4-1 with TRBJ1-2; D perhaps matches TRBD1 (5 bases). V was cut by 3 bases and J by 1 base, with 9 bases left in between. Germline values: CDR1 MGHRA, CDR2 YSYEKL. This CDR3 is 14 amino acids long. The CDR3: CASSHGGVNYGYTF. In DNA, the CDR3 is TGCGCCAGCAGCCACGGGGGGGTTAACTATGGCTACACCTTC.

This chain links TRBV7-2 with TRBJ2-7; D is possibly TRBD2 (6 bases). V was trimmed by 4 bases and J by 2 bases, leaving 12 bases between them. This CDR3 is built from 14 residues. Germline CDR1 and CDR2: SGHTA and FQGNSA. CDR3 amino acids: CASSSYSGPYEQYF. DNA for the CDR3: TGTGCCAGCAGCTCATATAGCGGCCCCTACGAGCAGTACTTC.

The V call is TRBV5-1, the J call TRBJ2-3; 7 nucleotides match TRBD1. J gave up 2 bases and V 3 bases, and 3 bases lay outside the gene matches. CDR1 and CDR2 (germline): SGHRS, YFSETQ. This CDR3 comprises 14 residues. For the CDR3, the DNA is TGCGCCAGCAGCTGGGACAGAGCCACAGATACGCAGTATTTT. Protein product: CASSWDRATDTQYF.

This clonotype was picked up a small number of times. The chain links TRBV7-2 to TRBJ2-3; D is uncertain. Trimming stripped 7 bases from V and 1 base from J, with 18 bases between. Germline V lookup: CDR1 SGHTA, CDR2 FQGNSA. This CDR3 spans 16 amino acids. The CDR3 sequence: CASTLTILRGTDTQYF. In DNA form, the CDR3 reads TGTGCCAGCACCCTTACCATATTACGGGGCACAGATACGCAGTATTTT.

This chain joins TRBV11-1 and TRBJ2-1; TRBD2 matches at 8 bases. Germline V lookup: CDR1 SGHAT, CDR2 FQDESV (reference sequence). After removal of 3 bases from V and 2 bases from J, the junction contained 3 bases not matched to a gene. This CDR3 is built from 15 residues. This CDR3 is CASSLKAGAYNEQFF. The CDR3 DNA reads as TGTGCCAGCAGCTTGAAAGCGGGGGCCTACAATGAGCAGTTCTTC.

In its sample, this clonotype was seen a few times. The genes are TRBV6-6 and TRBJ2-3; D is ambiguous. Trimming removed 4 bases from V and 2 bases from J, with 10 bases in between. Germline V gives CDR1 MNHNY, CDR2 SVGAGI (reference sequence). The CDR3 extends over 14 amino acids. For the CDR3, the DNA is TGTGCCAGCAGTTCGAGACGTAACACAGATACGCAGTATTTT. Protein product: CASSSRRNTDTQYF.

CDR3 sequence (DNA): TGTGCCACCAGCGGCAGGGGGTCGACTAATGAAAAACTGTTTTTT. Its translation: CATSGRGSTNEKLFF. The gene calls are TRBV2 and TRBJ1-4, with 7 bases lining up with TRBD1. This CDR3 is built from 15 residues. V lost 10 bases to trimming and J lost 2 bases; unmatched junction nucleotides: 10. CDR1 and CDR2 from the germline V gene are SNHLY and FYNNEI.